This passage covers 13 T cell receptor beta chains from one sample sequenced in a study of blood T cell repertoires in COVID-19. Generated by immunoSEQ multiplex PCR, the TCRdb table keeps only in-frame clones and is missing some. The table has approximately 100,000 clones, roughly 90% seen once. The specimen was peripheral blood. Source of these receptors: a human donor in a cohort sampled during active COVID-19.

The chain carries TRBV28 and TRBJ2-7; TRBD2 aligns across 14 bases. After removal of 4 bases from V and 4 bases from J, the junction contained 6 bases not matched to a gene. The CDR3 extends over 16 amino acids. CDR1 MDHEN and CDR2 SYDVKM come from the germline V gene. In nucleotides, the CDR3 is TGTGCCAGCAGTTCCGCGGGACTAGCGGGGGCATACGAGCAGTACTTC. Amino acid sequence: CASSSAGLAGAYEQYF.

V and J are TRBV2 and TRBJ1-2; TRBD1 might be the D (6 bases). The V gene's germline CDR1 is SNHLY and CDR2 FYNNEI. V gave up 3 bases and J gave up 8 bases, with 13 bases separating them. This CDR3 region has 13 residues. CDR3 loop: CASSDQGLWGYTF. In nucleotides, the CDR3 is TGTGCCAGCAGTGACCAGGGGCTCTGGGGCTACACCTTC.

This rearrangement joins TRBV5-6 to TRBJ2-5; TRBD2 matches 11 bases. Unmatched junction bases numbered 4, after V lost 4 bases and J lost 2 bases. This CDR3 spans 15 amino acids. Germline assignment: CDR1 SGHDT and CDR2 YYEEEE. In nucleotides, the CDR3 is TGTGCCAGCAGCCCACGACTAGCGGGACAAGAGACCCAGTACTTC. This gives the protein CASSPRLAGQETQYF.

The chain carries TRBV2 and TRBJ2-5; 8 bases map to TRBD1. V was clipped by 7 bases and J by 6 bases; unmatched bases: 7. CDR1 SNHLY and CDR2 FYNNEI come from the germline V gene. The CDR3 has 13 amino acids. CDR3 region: CASIITGGKTQYF. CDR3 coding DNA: TGTGCCAGCATTATTACAGGGGGAAAGACCCAGTACTTC. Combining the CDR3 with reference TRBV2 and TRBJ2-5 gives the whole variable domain EPEVTQTPSHQVTQMGQEVILRCVPISNHLYFYWYRQILGQKVEFLVSFYNNEISEKSEIFDDQFSVERPDGSNFTLKIRSTKLEDSAMYFCASIITGGKTQYFGPGTRLLVL.

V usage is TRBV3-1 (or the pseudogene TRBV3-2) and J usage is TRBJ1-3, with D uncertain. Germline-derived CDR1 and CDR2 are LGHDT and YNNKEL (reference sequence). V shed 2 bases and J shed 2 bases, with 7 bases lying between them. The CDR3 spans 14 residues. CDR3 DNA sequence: TGTGCCAGCAGCCAAATGCGGGCTGGAAACACCATATATTTT. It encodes CASSQMRAGNTIYF.

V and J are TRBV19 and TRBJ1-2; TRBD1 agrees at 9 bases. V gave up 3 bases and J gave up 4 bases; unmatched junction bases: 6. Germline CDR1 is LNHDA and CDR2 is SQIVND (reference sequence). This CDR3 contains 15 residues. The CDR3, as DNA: TGTGCCAGTAGTATCAAGGGACAGGGCGGCTATGGCTACACCTTC. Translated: CASSIKGQGGYGYTF.

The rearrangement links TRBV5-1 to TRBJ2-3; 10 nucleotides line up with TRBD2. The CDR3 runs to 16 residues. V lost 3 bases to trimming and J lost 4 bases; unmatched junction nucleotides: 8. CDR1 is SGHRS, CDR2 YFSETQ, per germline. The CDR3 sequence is CASSSTLAGLADTQYF. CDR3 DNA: TGCGCCAGCAGCTCGACACTAGCGGGACTTGCAGATACGCAGTATTTT. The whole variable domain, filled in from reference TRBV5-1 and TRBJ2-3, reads KAGVTQTPRYLIKTRGQQVTLSCSPISGHRSVSWYQQTPGQGLQFLFEYFSETQRNKGNFPGRFSGRQFSNSRSEMNVSTLELGDSALYLCASSSTLAGLADTQYFGPGTRLTVL.

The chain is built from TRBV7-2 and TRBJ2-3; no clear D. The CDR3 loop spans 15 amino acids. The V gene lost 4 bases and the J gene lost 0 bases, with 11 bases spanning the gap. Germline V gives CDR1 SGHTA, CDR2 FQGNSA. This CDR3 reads CASSSGYTSTDTQYF. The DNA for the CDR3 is TGTGCCAGCAGCTCCGGGTACACAAGCACAGATACGCAGTATTTT.

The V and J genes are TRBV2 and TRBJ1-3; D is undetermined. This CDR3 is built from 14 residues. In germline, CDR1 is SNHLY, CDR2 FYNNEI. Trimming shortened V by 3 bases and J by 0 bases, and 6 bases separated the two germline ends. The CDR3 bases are TGTGCCAGCAGTGACAGACACTCTGGAAACACCATATATTTT. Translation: CASSDRHSGNTIYF. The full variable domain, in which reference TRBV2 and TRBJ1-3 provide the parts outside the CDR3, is EPEVTQTPSHQVTQMGQEVILRCVPISNHLYFYWYRQILGQKVEFLVSFYNNEISEKSEIFDDQFSVERPDGSNFTLKIRSTKLEDSAMYFCASSDRHSGNTIYFGEGSWLTVV.

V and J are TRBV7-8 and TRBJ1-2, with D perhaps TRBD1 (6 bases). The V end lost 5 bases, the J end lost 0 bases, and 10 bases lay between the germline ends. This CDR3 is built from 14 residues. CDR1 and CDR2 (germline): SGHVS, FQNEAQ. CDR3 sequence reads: CASSITGTNYGYTF. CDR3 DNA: TGTGCCAGCAGCATCACAGGGACTAACTATGGCTACACCTTC.

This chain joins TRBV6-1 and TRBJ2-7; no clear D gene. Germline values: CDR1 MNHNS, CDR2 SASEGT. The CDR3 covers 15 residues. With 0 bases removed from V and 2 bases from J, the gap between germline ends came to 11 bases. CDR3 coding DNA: TGTGCCAGCAGTGAAGCAAGACTCATCACCTACGAGCAGTACTTC. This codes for CASSEARLITYEQYF.

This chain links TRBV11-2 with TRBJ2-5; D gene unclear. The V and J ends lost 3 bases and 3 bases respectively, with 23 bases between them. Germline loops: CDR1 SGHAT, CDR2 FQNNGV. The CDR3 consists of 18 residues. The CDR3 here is CASSFLPSLGRPEETQYF. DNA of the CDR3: TGTGCCAGCAGCTTCTTACCATCTTTGGGCAGGCCCGAAGAGACCCAGTACTTC.

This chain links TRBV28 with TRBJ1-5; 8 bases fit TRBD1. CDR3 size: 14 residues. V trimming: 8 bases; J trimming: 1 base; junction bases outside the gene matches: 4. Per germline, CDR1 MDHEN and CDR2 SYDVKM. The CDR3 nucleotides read TGTGCCAGCGGAACAGGGGGAAGCAATCAGCCCCAGCATTTT. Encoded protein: CASGTGGSNQPQHF.